The next 28 T cell receptor beta chains were all read from a single sample in a study of T cells after somatic rescue of genetic block. Repertoires were generated with immunoSEQ multiplex PCR, while TCRdb's copy carries only in-frame clones and drops some. The profile covers about 88,000 clones, with 90% appearing a single time and roughly 1.7% taken by the ten largest. The sample was peripheral blood mononuclear cells (PBMCs). These receptors came from a woman in her late teens or twenties.

The CDR3 sequence is CAWSVGGTYPEKLFF. CDR3 coding DNA: TGTGCCTGGAGTGTTGGGGGGACATACCCCGAAAAACTGTTTTTT. The genes are TRBV30 and TRBJ1-4, with a tentative D call TRBD1 (6 bases). Looked up from germline, CDR1 is GTSNPN and CDR2 is SVGIG (reference sequence). The CDR3 is 15 amino acids. The V end was cut by 0 bases, the J end by 8 bases, with 16 bases between.

The chain carries TRBV4-2 and TRBJ1-1; tentatively, D is TRBD1 (5 bases). Trimming took 4 bases from V and 8 from J, leaving 8 bases between them. The germline gives CDR1 LGHNA, CDR2 YNFKEQ. This CDR3 region has 11 residues. CDR3 sequence: CASSRGGEAFF. The CDR3 DNA reads TGTGCCAGCAGCCGTGGGGGGGAAGCTTTCTTT.

V gene TRBV5-1 combines with J gene TRBJ2-1; 8 bases match TRBD1. The germline gives CDR1 SGHRS, CDR2 YFSETQ. J was trimmed by 9 bases and V by 3 bases; bases with no gene match: 11. This CDR3 spans 15 amino acids. This CDR3 reads CASSSGGAYYSEQFF. The CDR3 coding sequence is TGCGCCAGCAGCTCAGGGGGCGCGTATTATAGTGAGCAGTTCTTC.

The CDR3 region is CASSIQGLGTEAFF. In DNA, the CDR3 is TGTGCCAGCAGTATACAGGGGCTCGGCACTGAAGCTTTCTTT. The V gene is TRBV2, the J gene TRBJ1-1; 7 bases fit TRBD1. CDR1 is SNHLY and CDR2 is FYNNEI in the germline V gene. CDR3 length equals 14 residues. V lost 5 bases to trimming and J lost 4 bases; unmatched junction nucleotides: 7. The entire variable domain, with the rest obtained from reference TRBV2 and TRBJ1-1, is as follows: EPEVTQTPSHQVTQMGQEVILRCVPISNHLYFYWYRQILGQKVEFLVSFYNNEISEKSEIFDDQFSVERPDGSNFTLKIRSTKLEDSAMYFCASSIQGLGTEAFFGQGTRLTVV.

This chain connects TRBV7-8 to TRBJ1-1, with TRBD1 matching 7 bases. Losses at the gene ends were 7 bases for V and 0 bases for J; bases not matched to a gene: 11. CDR1 and CDR2 from the germline V gene are SGHVS and FQNEAQ. The CDR3 extends over 16 amino acids. In nucleotides, the CDR3 is TGTGCCAGCATCCCTAGAGACAGGGCCCTGAACACTGAAGCTTTCTTT. It specifies CASIPRDRALNTEAFF.

This clone was seen a handful of times. The chain couples TRBV19 to TRBJ1-1; 9 bases align to TRBD1. V trimming: 6 bases; J trimming: 12 bases; junction bases outside the gene matches: 14. The CDR3 contains 14 residues. The germline V gene encodes CDR1 LNHDA and CDR2 SQIVND (reference sequence). CDR3: CASSDLDRGERTFF. In nucleotides, the CDR3 is TGTGCCAGTAGCGATCTCGACAGGGGGGAGAGGACTTTCTTT.

This rearrangement joins TRBV7-9 to TRBJ2-5; D not resolved. Trimming removed 4 bases from V and 1 base from J, with 13 bases in between. The CDR3 totals 15 residues. Germline-derived CDR1 and CDR2 are SEHNR and FQNEAQ (reference sequence). In nucleotides, the CDR3 is TGTGCCAGCAGCTCCGTGATGGGTTTCCAAGAGACCCAGTACTTC. This codes for CASSSVMGFQETQYF.

The chain is built from TRBV27 and TRBJ1-1; D not certain. Per germline, CDR1 MNHEY and CDR2 SMNVEV (reference sequence). Trimming cost V 2 bases and J 1 base, with 17 bases left between them. The CDR3 extends over 17 amino acids. The CDR3 spells CASSLGSDAQQNTEAFF. DNA for the CDR3: TGTGCCAGCAGTTTAGGCTCGGACGCCCAGCAGAACACTGAAGCTTTCTTT.

This clone is a singleton in its sample. The chain links TRBV29-1 to TRBJ2-1; D remains unclear. The CDR3 totals 10 residues. CDR1 and CDR2 from the germline V gene are SQVTM and ANQGSEA. Trimming left V 5 bases short and J 9 bases short, with 8 bases between. CDR3 sequence reads: CSVSAPEQFF. CDR3 sequence (DNA): TGCAGCGTTTCAGCTCCTGAGCAGTTCTTC.

In DNA, the CDR3 is TGTGCCAGCAGCGCCCCAGACTCCACCTACAATGAGCAGTTCTTC. Amino acids: CASSAPDSTYNEQFF. This chain joins TRBV25-1 and TRBJ2-1; D uncertain. Per the germline V gene, CDR1 is MGHDK and CDR2 is SYGVNS. V lost 6 bases to trimming and J lost 2 bases, with 14 bases between them. There are 15 residues in the CDR3.

The genes are TRBV5-1 and TRBJ1-3; maybe TRBD1 (5 bases). V shed 1 base and J shed 4 bases, with 12 bases lying between them. The CDR3 totals 15 residues. From germline, CDR1 is SGHRS and CDR2 YFSETQ. The CDR3 sequence is CASSLTGLQGNTIYF. Written as DNA, the CDR3 is TGCGCCAGCAGCTTGACAGGACTACAAGGAAACACCATATATTTT.

This clone was observed a single time. The chain combines TRBV18 with TRBJ2-5; maybe TRBD2 (5 bases). Germline V gene lookup returns CDR1 KGHSH and CDR2 LQKENI. V lost 3 bases, J lost 2 bases, and 13 bases lay in between. The CDR3 consists of 15 residues. The CDR3 here is CASSPGRVLQETQYF. The CDR3 bases are TGTGCCAGCTCACCTGGGCGGGTCTTACAAGAGACCCAGTACTTC.

This chain links TRBV5-1 with TRBJ1-1; unclear D gene. Trimming removed 7 bases at V and 7 bases at J, with 11 bases between. Germline loops: CDR1 SGHRS, CDR2 YFSETQ. There are 11 residues in the CDR3. CDR3 region: CASGETDEAFF. CDR3 nucleotide sequence: TGCGCCAGCGGGGAGACGGATGAAGCTTTCTTT.

This CDR3 is CASSLDRVGRGRNTIYF. The CDR3 DNA is TGTGCCAGCAGCTTAGACAGGGTCGGAAGAGGCAGAAACACCATATATTTT. The chain links TRBV7-2 to TRBJ1-3; D perhaps matches TRBD1 (6 bases). V lost 1 base and J lost 5, with 18 bases in between. This CDR3 contains 17 residues. CDR1 is SGHTA, CDR2 FQGNSA, per germline.

This clone appeared once. The chain uses TRBV7-9 and TRBJ1-1; possible D gene TRBD1, 6 bases. V shed 1 base and J shed 2 bases, with 8 bases lying between them. This CDR3 has 14 residues. Per germline, CDR1 SEHNR and CDR2 FQNEAQ (reference sequence). The CDR3 reads CASSLVGQNTEAFF. The CDR3 DNA is TGTGCCAGCAGCTTAGTGGGACAAAACACTGAAGCTTTCTTT. Filled out from reference TRBV7-9 and TRBJ1-1, the complete variable domain reads DTGVSQNPRHKITKRGQNVTFRCDPISEHNRLYWYRQTLGQGPEFLTYFQNEAQLEKSRLLSDRFSAERPKGSFSTLEIQRTEQGDSAMYLCASSLVGQNTEAFFGQGTRLTVV.

The chain is built from TRBV19 and TRBJ1-1; D perhaps matches TRBD1 (5 bases). This CDR3 contains 16 residues. The V gene lost 4 bases and the J gene lost 2 bases, with 17 bases spanning the gap. The germline V gene has CDR1 LNHDA and CDR2 SQIVND (reference sequence). The CDR3 nucleotides are TGTGCCAGTAGTACAGAGACCTCAGGGCCAAACACTGAAGCTTTCTTT. Encoded protein: CASSTETSGPNTEAFF.

The chain uses TRBV2 and TRBJ1-1; a possible D gene is TRBD1 (5 bases). The CDR3 has 15 residues. Trimming cost V 7 bases and J 1 base, with 16 bases left between them. CDR1 is SNHLY and CDR2 is FYNNEI in the germline V gene. CDR3 in DNA: TGTGCCAGCAAGACAAGGGGCCTAGGGAACACTGAAGCTTTCTTT. Protein product: CASKTRGLGNTEAFF.

This clone was picked up one time. The CDR3 reads CASSIVGQETQYF. The CDR3 nucleotides read TGTGCCAGTAGTATAGTGGGGCAAGAGACCCAGTACTTC. The chain is built from TRBV19 and TRBJ2-5; D unclear. Germline V lookup: CDR1 LNHDA, CDR2 SQIVND (reference sequence). Trimming removed 1 base at V and 2 bases at J, with 5 bases between. The CDR3 is made up of 13 amino acids.

The rearrangement joins TRBV7-8 to TRBJ2-5, with D possibly being TRBD1 (6 bases). The end of the DNA is better explained by TRBJ2-7, so the J call may be wrong. CDR1 and CDR2 from the germline V gene are SGHVS and FQNEAQ. This CDR3 contains 14 residues. The CDR3 reads CASSPQGRNYEQYF. The CDR3 nucleotides read TGTGCCAGCAGCCCCCAGGGGCGCAATTACGAGCAGTACTTC.

The chain uses TRBV4-1 and TRBJ1-1; D unresolved. V gave up 0 bases and J gave up 3 bases, with 11 bases separating them. In germline, CDR1 is MGHRA, CDR2 YSYEKL. CDR3 length: 15 amino acids. The CDR3: CASSQEHSVYTEAFF. CDR3 nucleotide sequence: TGCGCCAGCAGCCAAGAACACTCCGTTTACACTGAAGCTTTCTTT.

The J gene is TRBJ1-5, the V gene TRBV28, with 8 bases fitting TRBD1. The CDR3 length is 15 residues. V shed 6 bases, J shed 5 bases, and the junction held 9 bases outside the gene matches. Germline CDR1 MDHEN, CDR2 SYDVKM. The CDR3 here is CASSPRQGLYQPQHF. CDR3 nucleotides: TGTGCCAGCAGCCCGAGACAGGGGCTCTATCAGCCCCAGCATTTT.

J is TRBJ2-7 and V is TRBV7-2; TRBD2 aligns across 7 bases. Trimming took 2 bases from V and 6 from J; bases not matched to a gene: 4. Germline V gene lookup returns CDR1 SGHTA and CDR2 FQGNSA. This CDR3 is built from 13 residues. In DNA form, the CDR3 reads TGTGCCAGCAGCTTAAAACTAGCGCTCGAGCAGTACTTC. Amino acid sequence: CASSLKLALEQYF.

The rearrangement uses TRBV5-4 and TRBJ2-3; no reliable D call. V was pared by 3 bases and J by 5 bases, with 7 bases between. CDR3 length: 12 amino acids. Germline V lookup: CDR1 SGHNT, CDR2 YYREEE (reference sequence). CDR3 amino acids: CASSSTGDTQYF. The CDR3 DNA sequence: TGTGCCAGCAGCTCGACTGGAGATACGCAGTATTTT.

J is TRBJ2-2 and V is TRBV6-5; 7 positions match TRBD1. The CDR3 extends over 14 amino acids. The germline V gene has CDR1 MNHEY and CDR2 SVGAGI. With 6 bases clipped from V and 4 bases from J, the junction kept 5 bases outside the gene matches. CDR3 residues: CASRPGQLTGELFF. CDR3 DNA: TGTGCCAGCAGACCGGGACAGCTCACCGGGGAGCTGTTTTTT.

The chain employs TRBV11-3 and TRBJ2-3; no reliable D call. CDR1 is SGHNT, CDR2 YENEEA, per germline. V lost 5 bases to trimming and J lost 2 bases, with 8 bases between them. The CDR3 contains 13 residues. Here the CDR3 DNA reads TGTGCCAGCAGCCGCCCCGTCACAGATACGCAGTATTTT. Protein product: CASSRPVTDTQYF.

The chain is built from TRBV27 and TRBJ1-1; a weak D match, TRBD1 (5 bases). The CDR3 is 14 amino acids. From germline, CDR1 is MNHEY and CDR2 SMNVEV (reference sequence). The V gene lost 5 bases and the J gene lost 3 bases, with 13 bases spanning the gap. The CDR3 bases are TGTGCCAGCAGTCCCCTTGACAGCTACACTGAAGCTTTCTTT. Its translation is CASSPLDSYTEAFF.

In this sample, this clone turned up a few times. V and J are TRBV6-5 and TRBJ1-5; unclear D gene. From germline, CDR1 is MNHEY and CDR2 SVGAGI. V was cut by 4 bases and J by 0 bases, with 7 bases left in between. The CDR3 spans 14 residues. CDR3 region: CASSSSYSNQPQHF. CDR3 sequence (DNA): TGTGCCAGCAGTTCCAGTTATAGCAATCAGCCCCAGCATTTT.

This chain links TRBV7-9 with TRBJ2-3; D is perhaps TRBD2 (6 bases). Per germline, CDR1 SEHNR and CDR2 FQNEAQ (reference sequence). V lost 11 bases to trimming and J lost 6 bases, with 18 bases between them. The CDR3 contains 13 residues. CDR3 in DNA: TGTGCCCAGCAGGAGGGCCGGTCGGATACGCAGTATTTT. It codes for CAQQEGRSDTQYF.